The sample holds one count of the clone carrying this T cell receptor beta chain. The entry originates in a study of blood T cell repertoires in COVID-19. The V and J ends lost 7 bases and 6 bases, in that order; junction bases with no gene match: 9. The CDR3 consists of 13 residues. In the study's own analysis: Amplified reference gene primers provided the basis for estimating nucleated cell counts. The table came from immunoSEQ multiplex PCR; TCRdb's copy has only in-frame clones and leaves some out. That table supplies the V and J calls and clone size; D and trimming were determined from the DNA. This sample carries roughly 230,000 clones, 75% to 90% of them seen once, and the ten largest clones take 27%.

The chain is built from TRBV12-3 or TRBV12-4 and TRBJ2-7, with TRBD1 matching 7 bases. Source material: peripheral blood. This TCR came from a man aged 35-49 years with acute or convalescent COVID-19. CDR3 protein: CASNTAPGGEQYF. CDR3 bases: TGTGCCAGCAATACTGCCCCAGGGGGCGAGCAGTACTTC.